These 25 T cell receptor beta chains share one sample of origin, sequenced in a study of control samples from healthy donors and cancer patients. Sequencing was performed with immunoSEQ multiplex PCR; in TCRdb, only in-frame clones are kept and a portion is missing. The sample consists of some 21,000 clones, about 85% of them appearing once. The source material was PBMCs. These receptors came from a man aged 60 to 75 with head and neck cancer.

This sequence joins TRBV6-1 and TRBJ2-3; 13 bases map to TRBD2. Germline CDR1 is MNHNS and CDR2 is SASEGT. This CDR3 region has 15 residues. Trimming at V came to 3 bases and at J to 6 bases, leaving 3 bases not matched to a gene. CDR3 loop: CASSEGLAGTDTQYF. The CDR3 nucleotides read TGTGCCAGCAGTGAGGGACTAGCGGGGACCGATACGCAGTATTTT.

The genes are TRBV6-5 and TRBJ2-1, with TRBD2 matching over 7 bases. CDR1 and CDR2 (germline): MNHEY, SVGAGI. The trim removed 5 bases at V and 7 bases at J, leaving 8 bases unmatched. This CDR3 region has 14 residues. CDR3 DNA sequence: TGTGCCAGCAGTCCCAGGACTAGTGGTAATGAGCAGTTCTTC. It encodes CASSPRTSGNEQFF.

This clone was observed a few times. The chain couples TRBV4-1 to TRBJ2-7; no definite D call. Germline V gene lookup returns CDR1 MGHRA and CDR2 YSYEKL. Trimming took 2 bases from V and 3 from J, leaving 11 bases between them. The CDR3 sequence is 14 residues long. The CDR3 region has the DNA TGCGCCAGCAGCCAAACCCTTGAGTACTACGAGCAGTACGTC. Its translation: CASSQTLEYYEQYV.

The genes are TRBV5-1 and TRBJ2-2; D perhaps matches TRBD1 (5 bases). Trimming took 2 bases from V and 13 from J, leaving 24 bases between them. CDR3 size: 16 residues. From germline, CDR1 is SGHRS and CDR2 YFSETQ. This CDR3 reads CASSLEYPGPTFGLFF. The DNA of the CDR3 is TGCGCCAGCAGCTTAGAATACCCAGGGCCGACCTTTGGGCTGTTTTTT. The full variable domain, completed using reference TRBV5-1 and TRBJ2-2, is KAGVTQTPRYLIKTRGQQVTLSCSPISGHRSVSWYQQTPGQGLQFLFEYFSETQRNKGNFPGRFSGRQFSNSRSEMNVSTLELGDSALYLCASSLEYPGPTFGLFFGEGSRLTVL.

The rearrangement joins TRBV7-3 to TRBJ2-3; TRBD1 might be the D (6 bases). The length of the CDR3 is 18 residues. V was clipped by 1 base and J by 1 base, with 18 bases between them. Looked up from germline, CDR1 is SGHTA and CDR2 is FQGTGA. The DNA of the CDR3 is TGTGCCAGCAGCTTAAGGCCCCGACAGGACTTACGCACAGATACGCAGTATTTT. Its translation: CASSLRPRQDLRTDTQYF.

The chain couples TRBV6-5 to TRBJ2-5, with a weak D call TRBD1 (5 bases). CDR3 length: 15 amino acids. The V end was cut by 0 bases, the J end by 1 base, with 9 bases between. The germline V gene has CDR1 MNHEY and CDR2 SVGAGI. The CDR3 DNA reads TGTGCCAGCAGTTACTCGGCAGGGTTCCAAGAGACCCAGTACTTC. It yields the protein CASSYSAGFQETQYF.

The J gene is TRBJ2-1, the V gene TRBV5-5, with 9 bases identical to TRBD2. V shed 6 bases, J shed 10 bases, and the junction held 5 bases outside the gene matches. CDR1 and CDR2 (germline): SGHKS, YYEKEE (reference sequence). The CDR3 runs 12 residues. CDR3 sequence (DNA): TGTGCCAGCACTATGACTAGCGGCGAGCAGTTCTTC. Its protein is CASTMTSGEQFF.

The chain uses TRBV9 and TRBJ1-5; possibly TRBD1 for D (5 bases). The germline V and J ends were trimmed by 0 bases and 1 base, with 8 bases remaining between them. The CDR3 loop spans 15 amino acids. CDR1 and CDR2 (germline): SGDLS, YYNGEE. This chain's CDR3 is CASSVGGSSNQPQHF. The CDR3 nucleotides are TGTGCCAGCAGCGTAGGGGGGTCCAGCAATCAGCCCCAGCATTTT.

The rearrangement uses TRBV19 and TRBJ1-2, with 12 bases lining up with TRBD1. The CDR3 has 16 residues. With V trimmed by 4 bases and J by 6 bases, 9 bases remained unmatched. CDR1 is LNHDA, CDR2 SQIVND, per germline (reference sequence). Here the CDR3 reads CASSNRDRGLADGYTF. CDR3 in DNA: TGTGCCAGTAGTAACCGGGACAGGGGGCTAGCGGATGGCTACACCTTC.

Concerning this clone: An end of the junction differs from the germline gene, which may be a read error. The chain joins TRBV7-7 to TRBJ2-5, with 10 nucleotides matching TRBD2. The germline gives CDR1 SSHAT, CDR2 FNYEAQ (reference sequence). The CDR3 has 15 residues. The CDR3 DNA is TGTGCTAGCAGCTTTCGACTAGCGGGTCAGGAGACCCAGTACTTC. It yields the protein CASSFRLAGQETQYF.

J is TRBJ2-1 and V is TRBV25-1, with a weak D call TRBD1 (5 bases). Trimming took 0 bases from V and 6 from J, leaving 12 bases between them. Germline assignment: CDR1 MGHDK and CDR2 SYGVNS. This CDR3 has 15 amino acids. The CDR3 DNA reads TGTGCCAGCAGTGAATATCAGGGATTGGGCAATGAGCAGTTCTTC. It translates to CASSEYQGLGNEQFF.

The V and J genes are TRBV9 and TRBJ2-1; D possibly corresponds to TRBD1 (6 bases). Germline lookup yields CDR1 SGDLS and CDR2 YYNGEE. The CDR3 spans 15 residues. V dropped 0 bases and J dropped 8 bases, with 15 bases sitting between them. CDR3 loop: CASSVGQALGDEQFF. In nucleotides, the CDR3 is TGTGCCAGCAGCGTAGGACAGGCTCTTGGGGATGAGCAGTTCTTC.

The gene calls are TRBV6-6 and TRBJ2-7, with a tentative D call TRBD2 (5 bases). Trimming took 6 bases from V and 2 from J, leaving 5 bases between them. Germline lookup yields CDR1 MNHNY and CDR2 SVGAGI (reference sequence). CDR3 length equals 11 residues. This CDR3 is CASSGAYEQYF. CDR3 bases: TGTGCCAGCAGCGGGGCCTACGAGCAGTACTTC.

The chain uses TRBV11-3 and TRBJ2-1; the D call may be TRBD1 or TRBD2 (5 bases each). CDR3 length: 12 amino acids. The V gene lost 3 bases and the J gene lost 8 bases, with 8 bases spanning the gap. The germline CDR1 and CDR2 sequences are SGHNT and YENEEA. The CDR3 reads CASSLRGDEQFF. In nucleotides, the CDR3 is TGTGCCAGCAGCTTGAGGGGCGATGAGCAGTTCTTC. The full variable domain, completed using reference TRBV11-3 and TRBJ2-1, is EAGVVQSPRYKIIEKKQPVAFWCNPISGHNTLYWYLQNLGQGPELLIRYENEEAVDDSQLPKDRFSAERLKGVDSTLKIQPAELGDSAVYLCASSLRGDEQFFGPGTRLTVL.

This chain connects TRBV5-6 to TRBJ1-1, with a possible D match to TRBD1 (6 bases). The germline gives CDR1 SGHDT, CDR2 YYEEEE. The CDR3 is 12 residues long. Between the trimmed V and J ends, which lost 6 bases and 11 bases, there was a span of 17 bases. The CDR3 coding sequence is TGTGCCAGCACCCGAGGGGGGAGGGAGGCTTTCTTT. Its translation: CASTRGGREAFF.

V and J are TRBV7-9 and TRBJ1-5; unclear D gene. Trimming removed 2 bases at V and 4 bases at J, with 9 bases between. From germline, CDR1 is SEHNR and CDR2 FQNEAQ (reference sequence). This CDR3 is 14 amino acids long. The CDR3 region is CASSLIGGNQPQHF. The DNA for the CDR3 is TGTGCCAGCAGCTTAATCGGAGGGAATCAGCCCCAGCATTTT.

The chain couples TRBV2 to TRBJ1-2; the match to TRBD1 covers 8 bases. This CDR3 has 16 residues. CDR1 and CDR2 (germline): SNHLY, FYNNEI. V trimming: 2 bases; J trimming: 2 bases; junction bases outside the gene matches: 7. Written as DNA, the CDR3 is TGTGCCAGCAGTGAACACTCGGACAGGGCAAACTATGGCTACACCTTC. It encodes CASSEHSDRANYGYTF.

This rearrangement joins TRBV19 to TRBJ1-1; possible D gene TRBD1, 6 bases. V was shortened by 5 bases and J by 4 bases, with 14 bases between the two germline ends. The CDR3 is 14 amino acids. Germline V lookup: CDR1 LNHDA, CDR2 SQIVND (reference sequence). The DNA of the CDR3 is TGTGCCAGTAGTGGGGGGGCTGAGGTCACTGAAGCTTTCTTT. Translating it yields CASSGGAEVTEAFF.

This clone has a handful of counts. The chain has TRBV7-8 and TRBJ2-1; 13 bases are shared with TRBD2. Germline V gives CDR1 SGHVS, CDR2 FQNEAQ. The CDR3 is 16 amino acids. Unmatched junction bases numbered 9, after V lost 3 bases and J lost 10 bases. The CDR3 region is CASSLARGLAGDEQFF. CDR3 DNA sequence: TGTGCCAGCAGCTTGGCGCGTGGACTAGCGGGAGACGAGCAGTTCTTC.

V gene TRBV7-9 combines with J gene TRBJ2-4; the D is unclear. Trimming removed 6 bases from V and 4 bases from J, with 7 bases in between. The V gene's germline CDR1 is SEHNR and CDR2 FQNEAQ (reference sequence). The CDR3 runs to 12 residues. CDR3 sequence reads: CASSTVKNIQYF. The CDR3 nucleotides read TGTGCCAGCAGTACAGTGAAAAACATTCAGTACTTC.

V gene TRBV19 combines with J gene TRBJ2-5; TRBD1 matches at 11 bases. The CDR3 extends over 13 amino acids. CDR1 and CDR2 (germline): LNHDA, SQIVND (reference sequence). The J segment lost 4 bases and the V segment lost 6 bases, leaving 1 base of the junction unmatched. DNA of the CDR3: TGTGCCAGTAGCGGGACAGGGGGAGAGACCCAGTACTTC. Protein product: CASSGTGGETQYF.

The CDR3 loop reads CASSPLAGAYNEQFF. CDR3 DNA sequence: TGTGCCAGCAGCCCATTAGCGGGAGCCTACAATGAGCAGTTCTTC. This sequence joins TRBV11-2 and TRBJ2-1; 9 positions match TRBD2. With V trimmed by 5 bases and J by 2 bases, 4 bases remained unmatched. The CDR3 consists of 15 residues. Germline V CDR1 and CDR2: SGHAT, FQNNGV.

The genes are TRBV5-1 and TRBJ2-2; a possible D gene is TRBD1 (6 bases). This CDR3 contains 16 residues. V dropped 3 bases and J dropped 2 bases, with 14 bases sitting between them. Per germline, CDR1 SGHRS and CDR2 YFSETQ. The chain's CDR3 is CASSSRGTSNTGELFF. The CDR3 DNA is TGCGCCAGCAGCTCGAGGGGGACATCAAACACCGGGGAGCTGTTTTTT.

The rearrangement uses TRBV6-2 or TRBV6-3 and TRBJ1-1; D call uncertain. The CDR3 consists of 14 residues. Trimming pared 2 bases from V and 7 bases from J, leaving 14 bases between. Germline lookup yields CDR1 MNHEY and CDR2 SVGEGT. Here the CDR3 reads CASSYPPIGVEAFF. The CDR3, as DNA: TGTGCCAGCAGTTACCCTCCGATTGGGGTTGAAGCTTTCTTT.

The chain uses TRBV3-1 (or the pseudogene TRBV3-2) and TRBJ2-1; D may be TRBD2 (5 bases). The germline V gene has CDR1 LGHDT and CDR2 YNNKEL (reference sequence). The CDR3 totals 13 residues. V was cut by 3 bases and J by 9 bases, with 12 bases left in between. For the CDR3, the DNA is TGTGCCAGCAGCCAGGAGGACTGGGGTGAGCAGTTCTTC. Its translation: CASSQEDWGEQFF.